Below are 27 T cell receptor beta chains sequenced from a single sample in a study of blood T cell repertoires in COVID-19. The method was immunoSEQ multiplex PCR; TCRdb's version includes in-frame clones alone and lacks a portion of them. The sample has 150,000 to 200,000 clones, under 90% seen once. The sample consisted of peripheral blood. The receptors were sampled from a woman between 65 and 79 years old with COVID-19, enrolled during active disease.

The genes are TRBV27 and TRBJ2-1; TRBD1 is a possible D gene (6 bases). The CDR3 is made up of 15 amino acids. Trimming pared 3 bases from V and 3 bases from J, leaving 12 bases between. Looked up from germline, CDR1 is MNHEY and CDR2 is SMNVEV (reference sequence). In nucleotides, the CDR3 is TGTGCCAGCAGTTTTCGGAGGACAGTCTACAATGAGCAGTTCTTC. It codes for CASSFRRTVYNEQFF.

The chain links TRBV3-1 (or the pseudogene TRBV3-2) to TRBJ2-7, with 8 nucleotides matching TRBD2. Looked up from germline, CDR1 is LGHDT and CDR2 is YNNKEL (reference sequence). After removal of 6 bases from V and 3 bases from J, the junction contained 10 bases not matched to a gene. This CDR3 has 15 amino acids. The CDR3 region is CASRHNGRGLYEQYF. The CDR3 DNA reads as TGTGCCAGCAGACATAACGGGAGGGGCCTCTACGAGCAGTACTTC.

V and J are TRBV6-4 and TRBJ2-5; 8 nucleotides match TRBD2. The CDR3 runs to 15 residues. The ends lost 4 bases at V and 2 bases at J; junction bases unmatched: 6. In germline, CDR1 is MRHNA, CDR2 SNTAGT. The DNA for the CDR3 is TGTGCCAGCAGTGTTGAAGCGGGGGATCAAGAGACCCAGTACTTC. The encoded protein is CASSVEAGDQETQYF.

The V gene is TRBV28, the J gene TRBJ1-1; 10 bases align to TRBD1. There are 14 residues in the CDR3. The V gene end was trimmed by 6 bases and the J gene end by 4 bases; junction bases not matched to a gene: 5. Germline V lookup: CDR1 MDHEN, CDR2 SYDVKM. For the CDR3, the DNA is TGTGCCAGCAGCGACGGACAGGGGGGCACTGAAGCTTTCTTT. Protein sequence: CASSDGQGGTEAFF.

In the case of this clone: A junction boundary mismatches the germline segment, possibly from a read error. The V gene is TRBV5-1, the J gene TRBJ2-5; perhaps TRBD2 as D (6 bases). The CDR3 has 14 residues. CDR1 and CDR2 from the germline V gene are SGHRS and YFSETQ. The CDR3 DNA follows: TGCGCCAGCAGCTTGGGGCGGGACCGAGAGGCCCAGTACTTC. Protein: CASSLGRDREAQYF.

CDR3 sequence (DNA): TGTGCCAGCACAAACGGAGACTACGAGCAGTACGTC. Translating gives CASTNGDYEQYV. The chain joins TRBV6-6 to TRBJ2-7; D not certain. Germline V lookup: CDR1 MNHNY, CDR2 SVGAGI (reference sequence). This CDR3 contains 12 residues. Trimming removed 7 bases at V and 3 bases at J, with 10 bases between.

The rearrangement links TRBV3-1 (or the pseudogene TRBV3-2) to TRBJ1-2, with D possibly TRBD1 on 5 matching bases. CDR3 length: 13 residues. V gave up 1 base and J gave up 8 bases, with 11 bases separating them. Germline CDR1 is LGHDT and CDR2 is YNNKEL (reference sequence). The CDR3 loop is CASSQVQGGGYTF. Written as DNA, the CDR3 is TGTGCCAGCAGCCAAGTTCAGGGAGGCGGCTACACCTTC.

The J gene is TRBJ2-2, the V gene TRBV3-1 (or the pseudogene TRBV3-2), with D possibly matching TRBD1 (5 bases). Trimming took off 0 bases at V and 7 bases at J, with 12 bases between the two ends. This CDR3 is 15 amino acids long. Germline V lookup: CDR1 LGHDT, CDR2 YNNKEL (reference sequence). The CDR3 DNA follows: TGTGCCAGCAGCCAAGACACAGGTCGAAGCGGGGAGCTGTTTTTT. This translates into CASSQDTGRSGELFF.

The chain recombines TRBV27 with TRBJ2-3, with 7 positions matching TRBD2. This CDR3 comprises 15 residues. CDR1 MNHEY and CDR2 SMNVEV come from the germline V gene (reference sequence). Losses at the gene ends were 5 bases for V and 0 bases for J; bases not matched to a gene: 5. The CDR3 DNA reads TGTGCCAGCAGTCGACGGGGGGTTAGCACAGATACGCAGTATTTT. Amino acids: CASSRRGVSTDTQYF.

The chain joins TRBV7-9 to TRBJ2-1; 9 bases match TRBD1. V was pared by 0 bases and J by 10 bases, with 7 bases of the junction left unmatched. The CDR3 extends over 15 amino acids. Germline V gives CDR1 SEHNR, CDR2 FQNEAQ (reference sequence). This chain's CDR3 is CASSLARTGVREQFF. CDR3 coding DNA: TGTGCCAGCAGCTTAGCTAGGACAGGGGTTCGAGAGCAGTTCTTC. Supplemented by reference TRBV7-9 and TRBJ2-1, the full variable domain reads DTGVSQNPRHKITKRGQNVTFRCDPISEHNRLYWYRQTLGQGPEFLTYFQNEAQLEKSRLLSDRFSAERPKGSFSTLEIQRTEQGDSAMYLCASSLARTGVREQFFGPGTRLTVL.

The chain links TRBV2 to TRBJ2-6; 7 bases are a match to TRBD1. Unmatched junction bases numbered 9, after V lost 11 bases and J lost 2 bases. The CDR3 runs 15 residues. Germline CDR1 reads SNHLY; CDR2 reads FYNNEI. The CDR3 nucleotides are TGTGCCGACCGGGACAGAGAGGCTGGGGCCAACGTCCTGACTTTC. This translates into CADRDREAGANVLTF.

The chain employs TRBV6-1 and TRBJ2-5, with 9 nucleotides matching TRBD1. The CDR3 extends over 17 amino acids. Germline assignment: CDR1 MNHNS and CDR2 SASEGT. V lost 4 bases, J lost 4 bases, and 13 bases stayed unmatched. This CDR3 is CASSAAPLDRGRETQYF. CDR3 coding DNA: TGTGCCAGCAGTGCCGCACCCCTAGACAGGGGGAGAGAGACCCAGTACTTC.

This rearrangement joins TRBV9 to TRBJ2-3, with 12 bases identical to TRBD2. CDR3 length: 16 residues. The germline V gene encodes CDR1 SGDLS and CDR2 YYNGEE. Trimming removed 3 bases from V and 2 bases from J; junction bases left unmatched: 4. CDR3 region: CASSAPSGGDTDTQYF. DNA of the CDR3: TGTGCCAGCAGCGCGCCTAGCGGGGGGGACACAGATACGCAGTATTTT.

The chain links TRBV2 to TRBJ2-2; 8 positions agree with TRBD1. The CDR3 extends over 16 amino acids. The germline V gene encodes CDR1 SNHLY and CDR2 FYNNEI. Trimming took 5 bases from V and 5 from J; bases not matched to a gene: 10. The chain's CDR3 is CASSLPGQGGTGELFF. CDR3 DNA sequence: TGTGCCAGCAGTCTCCCTGGACAGGGCGGGACCGGGGAGCTGTTTTTT.

This clone has a single count. The chain carries TRBV10-2 and TRBJ1-1, with D uncertain. The CDR3 covers 13 residues. With 6 bases removed from V and 1 base from J, the gap between germline ends came to 9 bases. Germline loops: CDR1 WSHSY, CDR2 SAAADI. Here the CDR3 reads CASRQEGNTEAFF. The CDR3 nucleotides are TGCGCCAGCAGGCAGGAGGGGAACACTGAAGCTTTCTTT.

The V gene is TRBV5-8, the J gene TRBJ2-7; TRBD2 agrees at 10 bases. The CDR3 sequence is 15 residues long. V was pared by 4 bases and J by 12 bases, with 16 bases of the junction left unmatched. Germline CDR1 reads SGHTS; CDR2 reads YDEGEE. CDR3 sequence reads: CASSTSGLADIRGYF. CDR3 nucleotides: TGTGCCAGCAGCACCTCAGGACTAGCGGACATAAGGGGGTACTTC.

The V call is TRBV2, the J call TRBJ1-1, with 7 bases identical to TRBD1. V trimming: 9 bases; J trimming: 5 bases; junction bases outside the gene matches: 9. There are 13 residues in the CDR3. From germline, CDR1 is SNHLY and CDR2 FYNNEI. In DNA form, the CDR3 reads TGTGCCAGAGATCCGAGGGGGCGGACTGAAGCTTTCTTT. Translation: CARDPRGRTEAFF. Looking up the rest from reference TRBV2 and TRBJ1-1 gives the full variable domain: EPEVTQTPSHQVTQMGQEVILRCVPISNHLYFYWYRQILGQKVEFLVSFYNNEISEKSEIFDDQFSVERPDGSNFTLKIRSTKLEDSAMYFCARDPRGRTEAFFGQGTRLTVV.

V is TRBV19 and J is TRBJ1-2, with a tentative D call TRBD1 (6 bases). CDR3 size: 14 residues. Germline-derived CDR1 and CDR2 are LNHDA and SQIVND (reference sequence). V lost 10 bases and J lost 6, with 21 bases in between. The CDR3 reads CATSAGQGFNGYTF. The CDR3 region has the DNA TGTGCCACCTCGGCCGGGCAGGGGTTCAATGGCTACACCTTC. Complete variable domain (other parts from reference TRBV19 and TRBJ1-2): DGGITQSPKYLFRKEGQNVTLSCEQNLNHDAMYWYRQDPGQGLRLIYYSQIVNDFQKGDIAEGYSVSREKKESFPLTVTSAQKNPTAFYLCATSAGQGFNGYTFGSGTRLTVV.

As to this clone: A read error may account for a junction end that differs from germline. The rearrangement joins TRBV4-2 to TRBJ1-2; D unresolved. The CDR3 runs to 13 residues. Germline V gene sequence: CDR1 LGHNA, CDR2 YNFKEQ. This CDR3 reads CASSQDPRAPSFF. CDR3 nucleotides: TGTGCCAGCAGCCAAGATCCCCGAGCGCCTTCTTTCTTC.

The gene calls are TRBV10-3 and TRBJ1-3; D not resolved. V lost 6 bases and J 0 bases, leaving 9 bases between the germline ends. Germline CDR1 and CDR2: ENHRY and SYGVKD. The CDR3 contains 14 residues. This CDR3 reads CAISDKLSGNTIYF. The DNA of the CDR3 is TGTGCCATCAGCGACAAGCTCTCTGGAAACACCATATATTTT.

The chain carries TRBV7-2 and TRBJ1-5; TRBD1 is a possible D gene (6 bases). Germline values: CDR1 SGHTA, CDR2 FQGNSA. Trimming left V 1 base short and J 5 bases short, with 12 bases between. This CDR3 contains 15 residues. CDR3 residues: CASSLVADRDQPQHF. The CDR3 DNA reads TGTGCCAGCAGCTTAGTCGCGGACAGAGATCAGCCCCAGCATTTT. The full variable domain, in which reference TRBV7-2 and TRBJ1-5 provide the parts outside the CDR3, is GAGVSQSPSNKVTEKGKDVELRCDPISGHTALYWYRQSLGQGLEFLIYFQGNSAPDKSGLPSDRFSAERTGGSVSTLTIQRTQQEDSAVYLCASSLVADRDQPQHFGDGTRLSIL.

This clone was seen a single time. The chain links TRBV5-6 to TRBJ2-1; 8 bases match TRBD2. Germline-derived CDR1 and CDR2 are SGHDT and YYEEEE. The trim removed 5 bases at V and 7 bases at J, leaving 2 bases unmatched. This CDR3 comprises 12 residues. CDR3 residues: CASRGLVNEQFF. CDR3 DNA: TGTGCCAGCAGGGGACTAGTAAATGAGCAGTTCTTC.

The rearrangement uses TRBV27 and TRBJ2-1; 10 bases agree with TRBD1. CDR1 and CDR2 from the germline V gene are MNHEY and SMNVEV (reference sequence). The CDR3 has 16 residues. V lost 3 bases and J lost 5; bases outside the gene matches: 7. This chain's CDR3 is CASSLTGGVGNNEQFF. The CDR3 DNA reads TGTGCCAGCAGTTTGACAGGGGGCGTTGGAAACAATGAGCAGTTCTTC.

The chain is built from TRBV6-5 and TRBJ1-5, with D unclear. CDR3 length: 13 amino acids. Between the trimmed V and J ends, which lost 6 bases and 3 bases, there was a span of 9 bases. Germline V gene sequence: CDR1 MNHEY, CDR2 SVGAGI. The CDR3 loop reads CASRRDDNQPQHF. As DNA, the CDR3 is TGTGCCAGCAGACGAGATGACAATCAGCCCCAGCATTTT.

The rearrangement joins TRBV5-1 to TRBJ1-6; 8 bases line up with TRBD1. The V gene's germline CDR1 is SGHRS and CDR2 YFSETQ. V lost 4 bases to trimming and J lost 8 bases; unmatched junction nucleotides: 8. The CDR3 sequence is 15 residues long. DNA for the CDR3: TGCGCCAGCAGCGTACGGACAGGGACGGATTCACCCCTCCACTTT. As protein: CASSVRTGTDSPLHF.

J is TRBJ1-2 and V is TRBV28, with a possible D match to TRBD1 (5 bases). There are 15 residues in the CDR3. Germline CDR1 and CDR2: MDHEN and SYDVKM. Trimming removed 6 bases at V and 4 bases at J, with 18 bases between. The CDR3 nucleotides read TGTGCCAGCAGCCGGGCGGGACTCCTCCCCTATGGCTACACCTTC. Translation: CASSRAGLLPYGYTF.

This chain uses TRBV7-2 with TRBJ1-1; TRBD1 agrees at 9 bases. The CDR3 is made up of 15 amino acids. Germline V gene lookup returns CDR1 SGHTA and CDR2 FQGNSA. V dropped 5 bases and J dropped 3; count of bases not matched to a gene: 7. Here the CDR3 reads CASSTRQGVHTEAFF. CDR3 coding DNA: TGTGCCAGCAGCACGAGACAGGGGGTCCACACTGAAGCTTTCTTT.